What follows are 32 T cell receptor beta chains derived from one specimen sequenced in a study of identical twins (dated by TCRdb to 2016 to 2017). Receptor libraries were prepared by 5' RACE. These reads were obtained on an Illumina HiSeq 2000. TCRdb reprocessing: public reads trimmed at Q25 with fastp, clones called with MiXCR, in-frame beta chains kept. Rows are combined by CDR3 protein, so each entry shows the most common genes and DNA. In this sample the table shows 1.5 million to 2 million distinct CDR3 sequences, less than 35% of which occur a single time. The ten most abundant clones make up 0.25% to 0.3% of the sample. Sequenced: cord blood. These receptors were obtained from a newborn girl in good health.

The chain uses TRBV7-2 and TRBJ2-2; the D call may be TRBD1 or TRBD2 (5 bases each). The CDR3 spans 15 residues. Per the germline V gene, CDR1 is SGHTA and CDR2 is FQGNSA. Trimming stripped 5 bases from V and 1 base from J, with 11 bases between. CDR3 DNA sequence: TGTGCCAGCAGCGAGCTGGGACGGAACACCGGGGAGCTGTTTTTT. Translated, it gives CASSELGRNTGELFF.

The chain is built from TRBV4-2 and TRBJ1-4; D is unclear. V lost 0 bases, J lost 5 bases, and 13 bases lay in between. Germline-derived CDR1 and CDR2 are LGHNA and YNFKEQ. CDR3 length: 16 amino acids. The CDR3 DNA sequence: TGTGCCAGCAGCCAAGAAAGAGCAGGAACGAATGAAAAACTGTTTTTT. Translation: CASSQERAGTNEKLFF.

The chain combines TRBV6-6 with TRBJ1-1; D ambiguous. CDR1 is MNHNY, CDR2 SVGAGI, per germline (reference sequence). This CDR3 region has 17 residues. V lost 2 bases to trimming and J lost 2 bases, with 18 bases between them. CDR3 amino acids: CASSYRPGALLNTEAFF. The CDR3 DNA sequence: TGTGCCAGCAGTTACCGCCCAGGAGCCCTCCTTAACACTGAAGCTTTCTTT.

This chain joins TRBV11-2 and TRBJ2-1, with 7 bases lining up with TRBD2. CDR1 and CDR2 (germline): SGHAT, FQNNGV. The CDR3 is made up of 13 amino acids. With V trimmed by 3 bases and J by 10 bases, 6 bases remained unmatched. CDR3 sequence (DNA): TGTGCCAGCAGCTTTGAGTGGGGGGGGGAGCAGTTCTTC. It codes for CASSFEWGGEQFF.

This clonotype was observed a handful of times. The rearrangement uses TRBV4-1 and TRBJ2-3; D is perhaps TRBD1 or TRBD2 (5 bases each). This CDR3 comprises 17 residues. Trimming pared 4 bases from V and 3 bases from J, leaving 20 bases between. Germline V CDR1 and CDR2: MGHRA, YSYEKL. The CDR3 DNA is TGCGCCAGCAGCCTAACGGGACGGGGAAAACCTACAGATACGCAGTATTTT. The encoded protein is CASSLTGRGKPTDTQYF.

The CDR3 loop is CSAHRDGSYEQYF. In nucleotides, the CDR3 is TGCAGTGCGCACCGGGACGGCTCCTACGAGCAGTACTTC. The chain is built from TRBV20-1 and TRBJ2-7; D may correspond to TRBD1 or TRBD2 (5 bases each). Germline V gives CDR1 DFQATT, CDR2 SNEGSKA (reference sequence). V was clipped by 6 bases and J by 0 bases, with 12 bases between them. CDR3 length: 13 amino acids.

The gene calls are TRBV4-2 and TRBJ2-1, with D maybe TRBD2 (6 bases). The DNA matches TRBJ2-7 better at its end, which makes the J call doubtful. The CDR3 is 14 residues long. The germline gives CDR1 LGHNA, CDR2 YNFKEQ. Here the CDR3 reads CASSRTGEYNEQYF. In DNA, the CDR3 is TGTGCCAGCAGCCGGACGGGAGAGTACAATGAGCAGTACTTC.

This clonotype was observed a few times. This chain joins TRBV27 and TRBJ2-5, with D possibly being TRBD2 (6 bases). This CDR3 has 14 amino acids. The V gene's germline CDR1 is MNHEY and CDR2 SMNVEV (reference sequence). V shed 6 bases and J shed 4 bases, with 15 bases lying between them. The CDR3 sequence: CASSRELSSETQYF. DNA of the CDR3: TGTGCCAGCAGCCGGGAGCTATCTTCAGAGACCCAGTACTTC.

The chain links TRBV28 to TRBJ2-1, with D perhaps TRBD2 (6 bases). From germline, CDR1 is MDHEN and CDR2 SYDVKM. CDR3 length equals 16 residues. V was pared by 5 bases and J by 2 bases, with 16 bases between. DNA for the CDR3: TGTGCCAGCAGTCCCGCGGGGCGGGACCCCTACAATGAGCAGTTCTTC. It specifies CASSPAGRDPYNEQFF.

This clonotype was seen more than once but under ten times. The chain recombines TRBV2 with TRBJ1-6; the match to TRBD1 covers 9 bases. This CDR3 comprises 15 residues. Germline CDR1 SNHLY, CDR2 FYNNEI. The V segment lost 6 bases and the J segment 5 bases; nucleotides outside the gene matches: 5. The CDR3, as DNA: TGTGCCAGCAGACTACAGGGGGCGAATAATTCACCCCTCCACTTT. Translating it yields CASRLQGANNSPLHF.

The CDR3 sequence is CASSQDLSRGAYF. DNA of the CDR3: TGCGCCAGCAGCCAAGATCTGAGTCGGGGGGCGTATTTT. The chain links TRBV4-1 to TRBJ2-3; D perhaps matches TRBD2 (7 bases). Germline V gives CDR1 MGHRA, CDR2 YSYEKL. The CDR3 sequence is 13 residues long. The germline V and J ends were trimmed by 0 bases and 14 bases, with 15 bases remaining between them.

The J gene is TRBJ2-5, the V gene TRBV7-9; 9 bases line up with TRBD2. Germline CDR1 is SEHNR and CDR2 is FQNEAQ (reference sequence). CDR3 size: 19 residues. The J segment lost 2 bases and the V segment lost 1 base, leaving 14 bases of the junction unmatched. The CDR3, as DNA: TGTGCCAGCAGCTTAGATCGGGGTGCTCGGCTAGCGGGACAAGAGACCCAGTACTTC. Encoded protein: CASSLDRGARLAGQETQYF.

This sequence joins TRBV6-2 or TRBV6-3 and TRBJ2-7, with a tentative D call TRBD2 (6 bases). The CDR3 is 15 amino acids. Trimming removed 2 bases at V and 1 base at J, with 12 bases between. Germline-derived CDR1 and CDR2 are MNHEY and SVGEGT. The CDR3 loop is CASSYTGDLSYEQYF. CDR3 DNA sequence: TGTGCCAGCAGTTACACCGGGGACTTATCCTACGAGCAGTACTTC.

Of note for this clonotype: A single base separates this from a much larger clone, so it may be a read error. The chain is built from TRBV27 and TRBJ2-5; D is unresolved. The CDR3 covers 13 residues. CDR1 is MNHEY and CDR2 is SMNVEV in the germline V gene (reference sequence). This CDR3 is CAGSLIYQETQYF. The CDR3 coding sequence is TGTGCCGGCAGTTTAATCTACCAAGAGACCCAGTACTTC.

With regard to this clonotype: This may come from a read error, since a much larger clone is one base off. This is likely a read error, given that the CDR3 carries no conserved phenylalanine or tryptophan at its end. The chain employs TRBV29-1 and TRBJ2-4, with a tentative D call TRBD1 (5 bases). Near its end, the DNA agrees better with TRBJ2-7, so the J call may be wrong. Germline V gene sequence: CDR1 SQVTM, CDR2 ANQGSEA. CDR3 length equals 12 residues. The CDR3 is CSVLQDSYEQYL. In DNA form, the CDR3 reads TGCAGCGTTTTACAGGACTCCTACGAGCAGTACTTA.

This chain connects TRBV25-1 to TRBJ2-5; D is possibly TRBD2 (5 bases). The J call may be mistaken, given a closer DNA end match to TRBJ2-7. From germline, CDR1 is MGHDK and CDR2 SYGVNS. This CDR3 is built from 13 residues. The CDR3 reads CASSESERDEQYF. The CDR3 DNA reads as TGTGCCAGCAGTGAATCCGAGAGGGACGAGCAGTACTTC.

CDR3 DNA sequence: TGTGCCAGCAGCTTAGACAGTTACCGCACAGATACGCAGTATTTT. As protein: CASSLDSYRTDTQYF. The J gene is TRBJ2-3, the V gene TRBV7-2, with D unresolved. The germline V and J ends were trimmed by 1 base and 1 base, with 9 bases remaining between them. Germline CDR1 is SGHTA and CDR2 is FQGNSA. CDR3 length: 15 residues.

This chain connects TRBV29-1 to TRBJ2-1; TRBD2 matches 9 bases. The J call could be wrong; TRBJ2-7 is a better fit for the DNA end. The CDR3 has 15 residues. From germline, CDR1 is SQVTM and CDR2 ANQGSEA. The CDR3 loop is CSVEMREGPYNEQYF. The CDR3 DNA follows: TGCAGCGTTGAGATGCGGGAGGGCCCCTACAATGAGCAGTACTTC.

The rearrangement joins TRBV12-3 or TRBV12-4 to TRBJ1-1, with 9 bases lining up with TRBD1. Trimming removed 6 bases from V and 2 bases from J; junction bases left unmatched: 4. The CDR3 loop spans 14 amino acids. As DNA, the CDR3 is TGTGCCAGCAGGGCACAGGGGGCCAACACTGAAGCTTTCTTT. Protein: CASRAQGANTEAFF.

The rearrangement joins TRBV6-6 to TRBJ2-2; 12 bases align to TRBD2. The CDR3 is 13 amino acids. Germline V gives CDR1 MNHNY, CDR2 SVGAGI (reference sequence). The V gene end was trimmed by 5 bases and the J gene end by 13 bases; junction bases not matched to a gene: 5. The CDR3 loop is CASSPGTSGWLFF. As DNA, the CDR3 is TGTGCCAGCAGTCCCGGGACTAGCGGGTGGCTGTTTTTT.

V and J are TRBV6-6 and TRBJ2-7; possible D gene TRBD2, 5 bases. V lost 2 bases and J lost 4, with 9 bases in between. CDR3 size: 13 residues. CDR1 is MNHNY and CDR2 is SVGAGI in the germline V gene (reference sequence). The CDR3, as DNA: TGTGCCAGCAGTTACCGGCTAGCTTACGAGCAGTACTTC. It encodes CASSYRLAYEQYF.

CDR3 coding DNA: TGCAGTGCTAGAGCCCCGGGGGGGAGCTACACCTTC. This sequence encodes CSARAPGGSYTF. J is TRBJ1-2 and V is TRBV20-1; TRBD1 is a possible D gene (5 bases). This CDR3 spans 12 amino acids. V lost 1 base to trimming and J lost 9 bases, with 12 bases between them. CDR1 is DFQATT and CDR2 is SNEGSKA in the germline V gene (reference sequence).

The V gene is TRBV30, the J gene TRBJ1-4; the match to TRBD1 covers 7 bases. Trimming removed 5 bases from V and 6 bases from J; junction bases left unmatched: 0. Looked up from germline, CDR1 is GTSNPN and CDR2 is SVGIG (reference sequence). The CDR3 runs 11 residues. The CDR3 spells CAWGTDEKLFF. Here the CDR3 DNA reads TGTGCCTGGGGGACAGATGAAAAACTGTTTTTT. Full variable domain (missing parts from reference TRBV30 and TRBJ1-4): SQTIHQWPATLVQPVGSPLSLECTVEGTSNPNLYWYRQAAGRGLQLLFYSVGIGQISSEVPQNLSASRPQDRQFILSSKKLLLSDSGFYLCAWGTDEKLFFGSGTQLSVL.

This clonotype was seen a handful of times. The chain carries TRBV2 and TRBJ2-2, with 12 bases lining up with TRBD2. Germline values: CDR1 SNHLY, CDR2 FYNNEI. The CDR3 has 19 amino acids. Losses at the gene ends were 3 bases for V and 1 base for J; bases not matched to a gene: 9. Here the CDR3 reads CASSEVVLAGGVNTGELFF. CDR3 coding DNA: TGTGCCAGCAGTGAGGTTGTACTAGCGGGGGGAGTGAACACCGGGGAGCTGTTTTTT.

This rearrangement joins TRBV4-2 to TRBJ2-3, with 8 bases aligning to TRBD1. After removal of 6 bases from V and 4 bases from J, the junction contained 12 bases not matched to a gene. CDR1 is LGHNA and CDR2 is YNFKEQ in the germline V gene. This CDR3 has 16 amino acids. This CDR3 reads CASRGTLTGVPDTQYF. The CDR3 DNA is TGTGCCAGCAGGGGGACCTTGACAGGGGTTCCAGATACGCAGTATTTT.

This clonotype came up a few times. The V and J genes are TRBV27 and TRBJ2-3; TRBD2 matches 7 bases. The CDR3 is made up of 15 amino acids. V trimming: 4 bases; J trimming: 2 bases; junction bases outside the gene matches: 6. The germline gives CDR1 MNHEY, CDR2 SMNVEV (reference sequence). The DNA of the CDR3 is TGTGCCAGCAGTTGGGGGGGACCGGTCACAGATACGCAGTATTTT. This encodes CASSWGGPVTDTQYF.

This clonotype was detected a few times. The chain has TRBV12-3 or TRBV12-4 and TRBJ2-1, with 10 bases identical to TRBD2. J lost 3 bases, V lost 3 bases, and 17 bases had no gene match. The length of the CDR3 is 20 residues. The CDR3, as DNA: TGTGCCAGCAGTTTCCGACTTAGTTTAGTAGCGGGAGGTGACTACAATGAGCAGTTCTTC. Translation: CASSFRLSLVAGGDYNEQFF.

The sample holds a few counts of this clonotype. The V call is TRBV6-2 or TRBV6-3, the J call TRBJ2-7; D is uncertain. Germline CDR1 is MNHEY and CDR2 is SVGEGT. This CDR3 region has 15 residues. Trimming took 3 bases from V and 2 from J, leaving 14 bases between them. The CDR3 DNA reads TGTGCCAGCAGTTATGAAGGACGGTTCCCCTACGAGCAGTACTTC. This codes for CASSYEGRFPYEQYF.

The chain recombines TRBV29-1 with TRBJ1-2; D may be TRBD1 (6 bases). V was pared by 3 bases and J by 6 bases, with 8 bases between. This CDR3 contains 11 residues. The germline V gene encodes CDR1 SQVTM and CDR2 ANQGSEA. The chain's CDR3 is CSVDGGNGYTF. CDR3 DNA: TGCAGCGTTGATGGGGGCAATGGCTACACCTTC.

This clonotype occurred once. DNA for the CDR3: TGCGCCAGCAGCTTGTCGAGTCGGCAGGGAGTTTCACCCCTCCACTTT. It encodes CASSLSSRQGVSPLHF. The rearrangement links TRBV5-1 to TRBJ1-6; D possibly corresponds to TRBD1 (5 bases). This CDR3 has 16 amino acids. CDR1 and CDR2 from the germline V gene are SGHRS and YFSETQ. Trimming removed 1 base at V and 9 bases at J, with 17 bases between.

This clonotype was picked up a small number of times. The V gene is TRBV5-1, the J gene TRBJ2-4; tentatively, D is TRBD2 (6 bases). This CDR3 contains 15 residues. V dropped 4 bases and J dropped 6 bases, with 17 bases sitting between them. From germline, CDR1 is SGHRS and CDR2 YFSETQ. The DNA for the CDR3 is TGCGCCAGCAGCCGAGATTGGGACTTTGTAAACATTCAGTACTTC. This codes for CASSRDWDFVNIQYF.

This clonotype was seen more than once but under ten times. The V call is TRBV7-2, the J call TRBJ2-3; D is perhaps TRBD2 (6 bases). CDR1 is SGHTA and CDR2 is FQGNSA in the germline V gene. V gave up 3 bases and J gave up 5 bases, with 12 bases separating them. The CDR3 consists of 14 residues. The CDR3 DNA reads TGTGCCAGCAGCTTCGGACTACGGATAGATACGCAGTATTTT. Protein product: CASSFGLRIDTQYF.